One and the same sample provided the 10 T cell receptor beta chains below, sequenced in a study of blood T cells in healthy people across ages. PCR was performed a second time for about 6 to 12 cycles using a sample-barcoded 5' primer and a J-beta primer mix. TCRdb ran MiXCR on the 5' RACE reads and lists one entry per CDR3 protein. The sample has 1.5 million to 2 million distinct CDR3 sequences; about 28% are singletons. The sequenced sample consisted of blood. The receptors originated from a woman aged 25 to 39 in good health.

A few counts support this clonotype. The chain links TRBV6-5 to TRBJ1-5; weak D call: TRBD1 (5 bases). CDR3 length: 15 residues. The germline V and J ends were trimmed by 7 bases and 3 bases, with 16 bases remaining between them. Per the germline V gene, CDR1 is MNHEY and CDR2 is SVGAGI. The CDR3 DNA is TGTGCCAGCAAGGGGAACAGGCGACCCAATCAGCCCCAGCATTTT. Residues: CASKGNRRPNQPQHF.

The CDR3 loop is CASSLEGGTVFEAFF. The CDR3 DNA sequence: TGTGCCAGCAGCTTGGAGGGGGGAACGGTCTTTGAGGCTTTCTTT. J is TRBJ1-1 and V is TRBV5-4, with D perhaps TRBD1 (6 bases). The ends were cut back, 0 bases at V and 11 bases at J, with 20 bases in the middle. Per germline, CDR1 SGHNT and CDR2 YYREEE (reference sequence). This CDR3 contains 15 residues.

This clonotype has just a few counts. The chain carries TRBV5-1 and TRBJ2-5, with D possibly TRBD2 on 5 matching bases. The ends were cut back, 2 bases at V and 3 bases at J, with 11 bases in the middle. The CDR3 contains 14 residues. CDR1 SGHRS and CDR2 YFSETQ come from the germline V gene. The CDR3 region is CASSLGGTEETQYF. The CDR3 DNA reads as TGCGCCAGCAGCTTAGGAGGCACCGAAGAGACCCAGTACTTC.

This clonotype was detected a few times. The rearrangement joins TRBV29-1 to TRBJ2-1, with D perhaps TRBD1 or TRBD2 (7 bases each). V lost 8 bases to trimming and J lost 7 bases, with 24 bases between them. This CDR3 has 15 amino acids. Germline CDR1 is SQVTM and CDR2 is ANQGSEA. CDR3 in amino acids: CSLRAGGRAVNEQFF. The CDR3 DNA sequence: TGCAGCCTCCGAGCAGGGGGGAGGGCCGTTAATGAGCAGTTCTTC.

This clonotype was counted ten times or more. The CDR3 region is CASSNREGPYEQYF. The DNA of the CDR3 is TGTGCCAGCTCTAACCGAGAGGGCCCCTACGAGCAGTACTTC. The chain is built from TRBV18 and TRBJ2-7; weak D call: TRBD2 (5 bases). The CDR3 is 14 amino acids. Germline V lookup: CDR1 KGHSH, CDR2 LQKENI. V was pared by 6 bases and J by 2 bases, with 14 bases between. Variable domain in full (rest from reference TRBV18 and TRBJ2-7): NAGVMQNPRHLVRRRGQEARLRCSPMKGHSHVYWYRQLPEEGLKFMVYLQKENIIDESGMPKERFSAEFPKEGPSILRIQQVVRGDSAAYFCASSNREGPYEQYFGPGTRLTVT.

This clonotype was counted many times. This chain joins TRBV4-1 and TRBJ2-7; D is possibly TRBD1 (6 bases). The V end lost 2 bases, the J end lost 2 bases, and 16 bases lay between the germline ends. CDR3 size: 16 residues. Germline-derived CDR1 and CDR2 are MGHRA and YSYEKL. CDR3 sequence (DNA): TGCGCCAGCAGCCAAACCCCGGGACATCTAACCTACGAGCAGTACTTC. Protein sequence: CASSQTPGHLTYEQYF.

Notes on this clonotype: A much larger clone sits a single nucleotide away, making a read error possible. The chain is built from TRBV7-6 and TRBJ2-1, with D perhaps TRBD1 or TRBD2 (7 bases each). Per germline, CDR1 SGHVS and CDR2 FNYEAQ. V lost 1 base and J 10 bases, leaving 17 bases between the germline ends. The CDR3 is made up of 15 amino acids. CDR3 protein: CASSLDGRGGYEQFF. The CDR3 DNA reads TGTGCCAGCAGCTTAGACGGCAGGGGGGGATACGAGCAGTTCTTC.

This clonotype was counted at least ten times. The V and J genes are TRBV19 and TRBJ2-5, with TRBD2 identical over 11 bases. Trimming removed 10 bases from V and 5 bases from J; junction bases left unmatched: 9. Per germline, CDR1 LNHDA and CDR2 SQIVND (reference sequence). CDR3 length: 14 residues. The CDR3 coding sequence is TGTGCCACCAGAGAACTAGCGGGAGTTGAGACCCAGTACTTC. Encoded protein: CATRELAGVETQYF.

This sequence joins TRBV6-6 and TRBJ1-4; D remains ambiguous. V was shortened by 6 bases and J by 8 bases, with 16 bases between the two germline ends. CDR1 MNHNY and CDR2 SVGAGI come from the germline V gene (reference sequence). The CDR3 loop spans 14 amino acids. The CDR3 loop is CASSGVEYREKLFF. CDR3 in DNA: TGTGCCAGCAGCGGCGTTGAGTACCGGGAAAAACTGTTTTTT.

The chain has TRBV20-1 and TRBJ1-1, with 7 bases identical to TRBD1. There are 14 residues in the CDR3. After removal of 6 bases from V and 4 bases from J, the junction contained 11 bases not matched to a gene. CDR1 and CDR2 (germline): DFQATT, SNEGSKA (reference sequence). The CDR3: CSATQTGRATEAFF. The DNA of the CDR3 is TGCAGTGCCACCCAGACAGGGCGGGCCACTGAAGCTTTCTTT.